The 15 T cell receptor beta chains given below trace back to one sample, sequenced in a study of cytomegalovirus exposure and HLA in healthy donors. The method was immunoSEQ multiplex PCR; TCRdb's version includes in-frame clones alone and lacks a portion of them. The data contain under 400,000 clones, more than 80% of them seen just once; the ten biggest clones take up roughly 0.83%. Material: PBMCs. These receptors all come from a young woman in good health and CMV-seronegative.

The V and J genes are TRBV27 and TRBJ2-1; TRBD2 might be the D (5 bases). The CDR3 sequence is 12 residues long. Trimming cost V 8 bases and J 0 bases, with 5 bases left between them. CDR1 is MNHEY, CDR2 SMNVEV, per germline (reference sequence). CDR3 loop: CASRGSYNEQFF. As DNA, the CDR3 is TGTGCCAGCCGGGGCTCCTACAATGAGCAGTTCTTC.

This clone has a handful of counts. This chain joins TRBV4-1 and TRBJ1-3, with 7 bases aligning to TRBD1. Trimming removed 2 bases from V and 4 bases from J; junction bases left unmatched: 5. This CDR3 spans 15 amino acids. CDR1 is MGHRA, CDR2 YSYEKL, per germline. The CDR3 DNA follows: TGCGCCAGCAGCCAACGACAGGGAACGGGAAACACCATATATTTT. Translating it yields CASSQRQGTGNTIYF.

The genes are TRBV7-2 and TRBJ2-3; D perhaps matches TRBD2 (7 bases). Trimming pared 5 bases from V and 3 bases from J, leaving 18 bases between. The V gene's germline CDR1 is SGHTA and CDR2 FQGNSA. The CDR3 extends over 16 amino acids. DNA for the CDR3: TGTGCCAGCAGCGCGTGGGGGGGCGGGAGAACAGATACGCAGTATTTT. Translation: CASSAWGGGRTDTQYF.

This chain links TRBV18 with TRBJ1-5; D gene unclear. Germline-derived CDR1 and CDR2 are KGHSH and LQKENI. The CDR3 runs to 15 residues. V was cut by 3 bases and J by 2 bases, with 11 bases left in between. CDR3 residues: CASSPYSGGNQPQHF. CDR3 in DNA: TGTGCCAGCTCACCTTATTCCGGGGGCAATCAGCCCCAGCATTTT.

This rearrangement joins TRBV28 to TRBJ2-1; D remains ambiguous. The germline gives CDR1 MDHEN, CDR2 SYDVKM. Trimming cost V 3 bases and J 10 bases, with 7 bases left between them. This CDR3 contains 11 residues. CDR3 nucleotides: TGTGCCAGCAGTTTCGAGTGGGAGCAGTTCTTC. Amino acids: CASSFEWEQFF.

This chain's CDR3 is CASSLSLATGTASSDTQYF. In nucleotides, the CDR3 is TGTGCCAGCAGTTTATCCCTAGCCACCGGGACAGCTTCCTCAGATACGCAGTATTTT. The chain links TRBV27 to TRBJ2-3; 7 bases align to TRBD1. The germline gives CDR1 MNHEY, CDR2 SMNVEV (reference sequence). This CDR3 contains 19 residues. Trimming took 0 bases from V and 4 from J; bases not matched to a gene: 16.

The chain joins TRBV5-5 to TRBJ1-2, with D possibly being TRBD1 (5 bases). Germline lookup yields CDR1 SGHKS and CDR2 YYEKEE (reference sequence). The CDR3 extends over 15 amino acids. The V end lost 4 bases, the J end lost 6 bases, and 19 bases lay between the germline ends. CDR3 bases: TGTGCCAGCAGCCCGATCCTGACAGCTAGGGATGGCTACACCTTC. Its protein is CASSPILTARDGYTF.

The chain carries TRBV6-5 and TRBJ1-2; TRBD1 matches 9 bases. Germline V gives CDR1 MNHEY, CDR2 SVGAGI. Unmatched junction bases numbered 11, after V lost 5 bases and J lost 7 bases. The CDR3 runs 15 residues. The CDR3 loop reads CASSGTGTGKAGYTF. The CDR3 region has the DNA TGTGCCAGCAGTGGAACCGGGACAGGGAAGGCTGGCTACACCTTC.

The chain has TRBV4-1 and TRBJ2-5; 8 bases line up with TRBD1. The trim removed 1 base at V and 5 bases at J, leaving 6 bases unmatched. Germline CDR1 MGHRA, CDR2 YSYEKL. The CDR3 length is 15 residues. In nucleotides, the CDR3 is TGCGCCAGCAGCCAAGTCCGGACAGGGTTGGAGACCCAGTACTTC. This encodes CASSQVRTGLETQYF.

The chain combines TRBV6-6 with TRBJ1-1; weak D call: TRBD1 (5 bases). Germline-derived CDR1 and CDR2 are MNHNY and SVGAGI (reference sequence). V dropped 2 bases and J dropped 3 bases, with 13 bases sitting between them. The CDR3 extends over 15 amino acids. This chain's CDR3 is CASSYSPGLDTEAFF. DNA of the CDR3: TGTGCCAGCAGTTACAGCCCAGGGTTGGACACTGAAGCTTTCTTT.

V usage is TRBV28 and J usage is TRBJ1-1; D is possibly TRBD1 (5 bases). The V and J ends lost 3 bases and 3 bases respectively, with 8 bases between them. CDR3 length: 13 residues. Germline CDR1 reads MDHEN; CDR2 reads SYDVKM. In nucleotides, the CDR3 is TGTGCCAGCAGTTTGACAGTCTACACTGAAGCTTTCTTT. It specifies CASSLTVYTEAFF.

The chain recombines TRBV27 with TRBJ1-1; weak D call: TRBD1 (6 bases). The ends were cut back, 5 bases at V and 1 base at J, with 8 bases in the middle. There are 13 residues in the CDR3. Germline V gives CDR1 MNHEY, CDR2 SMNVEV (reference sequence). The CDR3 DNA sequence: TGTGCCAGCAGTAACAGGGAGAACACTGAAGCTTTCTTT. As protein: CASSNRENTEAFF.

CDR3 loop: CASSLDYGRGYTF. CDR3 coding DNA: TGTGCCAGCAGCCTGGACTATGGCAGGGGCTACACCTTC. This sequence joins TRBV6-6 and TRBJ1-2, with no clear D. The V gene lost 6 bases and the J gene lost 8 bases, with 16 bases spanning the gap. This CDR3 comprises 13 residues. CDR1 and CDR2 from the germline V gene are MNHNY and SVGAGI (reference sequence).

J is TRBJ2-3 and V is TRBV7-9; D might be TRBD2 (7 bases). The germline V and J ends were trimmed by 7 bases and 3 bases, with 26 bases remaining between them. CDR1 is SEHNR, CDR2 FQNEAQ, per germline (reference sequence). This CDR3 region has 18 residues. The CDR3 nucleotides are TGTGCCAGCAACCGACTGGGGAAGTCAGGGGAGGGTACAGATACGCAGTATTTT. Translation gives CASNRLGKSGEGTDTQYF.

The genes are TRBV9 and TRBJ2-3; 9 positions agree with TRBD2. The germline V gene encodes CDR1 SGDLS and CDR2 YYNGEE. V trimming: 0 bases; J trimming: 0 bases; junction bases outside the gene matches: 2. The CDR3 consists of 16 residues. CDR3: CASSVASGVSTDTQYF. CDR3 sequence (DNA): TGTGCCAGCAGCGTAGCTAGCGGGGTTAGCACAGATACGCAGTATTTT.